One T cell receptor (beta chain) is described in this entry. The data stem from a study of T cells expressing NK-cell markers. TCRdb reprocessed the 5' RACE reads; each CDR3 protein has one entry and no DNA is given. With approximately 440,000 distinct CDR3 sequences in the sample, the ten largest clones hold about 1.5%. The TCR was taken from a woman aged 45-59 years in good health. Sequencing was carried out using blood T cells: a sorted CD56 or NKG2C T cell subset, CD4+ or CD8+ T cells, or bulk PBMC T cells (not recorded which).

The chain's CDR3 is CASSASGGAWVGYTF. The chain links TRBV7-2 to TRBJ1-2; TCRdb indicates TRBD1, and absent DNA this call remains unverified. The CDR3 spans 15 residues. Per germline, CDR1 SGHTA and CDR2 FQGNSA.